This passage covers 24 T cell receptor beta chains from one sample sequenced in a study of T cell responses to AZD1222 COVID-19 vaccine. Using immunoSEQ multiplex PCR, the repertoire was profiled, and TCRdb retains in-frame clones only, with some absent. This sample has approximately 84,000 clones, with around 91% found just once. The sample in question was peripheral blood, obtained 28 days after the second AZD1222 dose. The receptors shown here come from an adult who received the AZD1222 COVID-19 vaccine.

V and J are TRBV7-9 and TRBJ2-1; D might be TRBD2 (6 bases). The CDR3 runs 12 residues. Germline lookup yields CDR1 SEHNR and CDR2 FQNEAQ (reference sequence). The ends were cut back, 2 bases at V and 10 bases at J, with 9 bases in the middle. CDR3 sequence: CASSLYAGEQFF. CDR3 sequence (DNA): TGTGCCAGCAGCTTATACGCGGGGGAGCAGTTCTTC.

The CDR3 region has the DNA TGTGCCAGCAGTTTATCGCCGGCTAGTTCCTACAATGAGCAGTTCTTC. It codes for CASSLSPASSYNEQFF. The chain employs TRBV27 and TRBJ2-1; D is ambiguous. Trimming cost V 0 bases and J 1 base, with 10 bases left between them. Germline loops: CDR1 MNHEY, CDR2 SMNVEV (reference sequence). CDR3 length: 16 residues.

The chain is built from TRBV10-1 and TRBJ2-1; no clear D. This CDR3 is 14 amino acids long. The ends were cut back, 0 bases at V and 1 base at J, with 4 bases in the middle. CDR1 is WNHNN and CDR2 is SYGVQD in the germline V gene (reference sequence). Here the CDR3 DNA reads TGCGCCAGCAGTGAGTCCGTTTCCTACAATGAGCAGTTCTTC. Its translation: CASSESVSYNEQFF.

The rearrangement links TRBV24-1 to TRBJ2-3, with 10 bases fitting TRBD2. CDR1 is KGHDR, CDR2 SFDVKD, per germline. The junction had 5 bases not matched to a gene; V was cut back by 9 bases and J by 0 bases. The CDR3 is 15 amino acids. DNA of the CDR3: TGTGCCACCTCGCCTAGCGGGGGAAGCACAGATACGCAGTATTTT. This codes for CATSPSGGSTDTQYF.

This chain joins TRBV6-6 and TRBJ1-2; 8 bases are shared with TRBD1. V dropped 6 bases and J dropped 12; count of bases not matched to a gene: 6. The CDR3 runs 11 residues. Germline CDR1 MNHNY, CDR2 SVGAGI (reference sequence). The CDR3 nucleotides are TGTGCCAGCAGGGACAGGGTTCCTAACACCTTC. It yields the protein CASRDRVPNTF.

This chain uses TRBV20-1 with TRBJ1-1, with no clear D. V was shortened by 3 bases and J by 4 bases, with 9 bases between the two germline ends. This CDR3 contains 12 residues. CDR1 is DFQATT, CDR2 SNEGSKA, per germline (reference sequence). The CDR3: CSASSESTEAFF. The CDR3 coding sequence is TGCAGTGCTAGTTCCGAAAGCACTGAAGCTTTCTTT.

Only one count was recorded for this clone. The J gene is TRBJ2-2, the V gene TRBV7-3, with 10 bases matching TRBD2. Germline lookup yields CDR1 SGHTA and CDR2 FQGTGA. With 1 base clipped from V and 4 bases from J, the junction kept 3 bases outside the gene matches. This CDR3 region has 16 residues. The CDR3 DNA sequence: TGTGCCAGCAGCTTAATGGTAGCGGGGGGCACCGGGGAGCTGTTTTTT. Amino acid sequence: CASSLMVAGGTGELFF.

The CDR3 spells CASSASSDYNEQFF. CDR3 in DNA: TGTGCCAGCAGTGCCTCTAGCGACTACAATGAGCAGTTCTTC. The J gene is TRBJ2-1, the V gene TRBV6-4, with D possibly being TRBD2 (6 bases). In germline, CDR1 is MRHNA, CDR2 SNTAGT. The CDR3 sequence is 14 residues long. Trimming stripped 4 bases from V and 3 bases from J, with 10 bases between.

This clone came up once. V gene TRBV7-9 combines with J gene TRBJ2-5; D remains unclear. The length of the CDR3 is 13 residues. Germline assignment: CDR1 SEHNR and CDR2 FQNEAQ (reference sequence). Trimming pared 3 bases from V and 2 bases from J, leaving 7 bases between. DNA for the CDR3: TGTGCCAGCAGCTTCCCCTCACAAGAGACCCAGTACTTC. Amino acids: CASSFPSQETQYF.

This clone was counted once. The chain employs TRBV5-6 and TRBJ2-7; D is unclear. Germline V gives CDR1 SGHDT, CDR2 YYEEEE. The V gene lost 5 bases and the J gene lost 2 bases, with 14 bases spanning the gap. CDR3 length equals 14 residues. The CDR3 loop is CASSRKAGAYEQYF. In DNA, the CDR3 is TGTGCCAGCAGTCGTAAGGCAGGAGCCTACGAGCAGTACTTC.

V and J are TRBV7-8 and TRBJ2-7, with 9 bases aligning to TRBD2. Unmatched junction bases numbered 15, after V lost 6 bases and J lost 6 bases. This CDR3 region has 16 residues. Looked up from germline, CDR1 is SGHVS and CDR2 is FQNEAQ. CDR3: CASSSSAGGGEGEQYF. CDR3 DNA sequence: TGTGCCAGCAGTTCATCCGCGGGAGGGGGGGAAGGCGAGCAGTACTTC.

The rearrangement uses TRBV6-1 and TRBJ1-1; TRBD1 might be the D (5 bases). The germline V and J ends were trimmed by 2 bases and 2 bases, with 12 bases remaining between them. Germline CDR1 is MNHNS and CDR2 is SASEGT. The CDR3 spans 15 residues. CDR3 DNA sequence: TGTGCCAGCAGTGAACGGCCCGGGGCCAACACTGAAGCTTTCTTT. Translated, it gives CASSERPGANTEAFF.

This chain connects TRBV14 to TRBJ2-3; 9 nucleotides line up with TRBD2. The V gene end was trimmed by 7 bases and the J gene end by 6 bases; junction bases not matched to a gene: 5. The length of the CDR3 is 13 residues. The germline gives CDR1 SGHDN, CDR2 FVKESK. The chain's CDR3 is CASILAGPDTQYF. The CDR3 DNA follows: TGTGCCAGCATTCTAGCGGGACCGGATACGCAGTATTTT.

The chain is built from TRBV19 and TRBJ1-2, with 8 bases identical to TRBD1. V lost 5 bases to trimming and J lost 2 bases; unmatched junction nucleotides: 1. This CDR3 contains 13 residues. From germline, CDR1 is LNHDA and CDR2 SQIVND (reference sequence). Written as DNA, the CDR3 is TGTGCCAGTAGTTGGACAGGGAACTATGGCTACACCTTC. Residues: CASSWTGNYGYTF. The full variable domain, its missing parts supplied by reference TRBV19 and TRBJ1-2, is DGGITQSPKYLFRKEGQNVTLSCEQNLNHDAMYWYRQDPGQGLRLIYYSQIVNDFQKGDIAEGYSVSREKKESFPLTVTSAQKNPTAFYLCASSWTGNYGYTFGSGTRLTVV.

This clone was recorded only once. The V gene is TRBV29-1, the J gene TRBJ1-1; 7 nucleotides agree with TRBD1. The CDR3 is made up of 11 amino acids. The germline gives CDR1 SQVTM, CDR2 ANQGSEA. V was pared by 7 bases and J by 5 bases, with 4 bases of the junction left unmatched. The CDR3 DNA sequence: TGCAGCGGGGGACAGCAAACTGAAGCTTTCTTT. This encodes CSGGQQTEAFF. Combining the CDR3 with reference TRBV29-1 and TRBJ1-1 gives the whole variable domain SAVISQKPSRDICQRGTSLTIQCQVDSQVTMMFWYRQQPGQSLTLIATANQGSEATYESGFVIDKFPISRPNLTFSTLTVSNMSPEDSSIYLCSGGQQTEAFFGQGTRLTVV.

The V gene is TRBV29-1, the J gene TRBJ1-1; no reliable D call. Trimming shortened V by 2 bases and J by 1 base, and 5 bases separated the two germline ends. The germline V gene has CDR1 SQVTM and CDR2 ANQGSEA. CDR3 length: 12 amino acids. CDR3 amino acids: CSVESWNTEAFF. The CDR3 nucleotides read TGCAGCGTTGAATCCTGGAACACTGAAGCTTTCTTT.

The chain links TRBV5-6 to TRBJ2-3, with D possibly TRBD2 on 6 matching bases. This CDR3 has 15 amino acids. The V end was cut by 3 bases, the J end by 4 bases, with 15 bases between. Germline V lookup: CDR1 SGHDT, CDR2 YYEEEE. DNA of the CDR3: TGTGCCAGCAGCTCTGGGGGAGGAGGCGCAGATACGCAGTATTTT. This sequence encodes CASSSGGGGADTQYF.

This chain's CDR3 is CASSLGASGANVLTF. CDR3 nucleotide sequence: TGTGCCAGCAGCTTGGGAGCTTCTGGGGCCAACGTCCTGACTTTC. The chain links TRBV5-6 to TRBJ2-6; D not certain. There are 15 residues in the CDR3. The V gene lost 0 bases and the J gene lost 1 base, with 5 bases spanning the gap. Germline V gene data show CDR1 as SGHDT and CDR2 as YYEEEE.

V is TRBV1 and J is TRBJ1-2; the table's TRBD1 call for D was not verified on the DNA. TRBV1 is an annotated pseudogene. The CDR3 runs to 16 residues. The CDR3 bases are TGCACCAGCAGCAAGATTCCAGGGGGACAGAACTATGGCTACACCTTC. Its protein product is CTSSKIPGGQNYGYTF.

The V gene is TRBV7-8, the J gene TRBJ1-4; D gene ambiguous. The germline CDR1 and CDR2 sequences are SGHVS and FQNEAQ. This CDR3 has 17 amino acids. With 0 bases removed from V and 0 bases from J, the gap between germline ends came to 11 bases. The CDR3 region is CASSLARGVTTNEKLFF. The CDR3 DNA sequence: TGTGCCAGCAGCTTAGCGCGCGGCGTTACAACTAATGAAAAACTGTTTTTT.

The chain carries TRBV5-4 and TRBJ1-6, with 9 positions matching TRBD1. Germline values: CDR1 SGHNT, CDR2 YYREEE (reference sequence). The CDR3 runs to 17 residues. The ends lost 1 base at V and 4 bases at J; junction bases unmatched: 6. The CDR3 loop is CASSLTGGLMYNSPLHF. CDR3 sequence (DNA): TGTGCCAGCAGCTTGACAGGGGGCCTAATGTATAATTCACCCCTCCACTTT.

This clone is medium-sized. The chain is built from TRBV6-2 or TRBV6-3 and TRBJ2-5, with 14 bases that match TRBD2. V dropped 6 bases and J dropped 5; count of bases not matched to a gene: 5. This CDR3 contains 15 residues. In germline, CDR1 is MNHEY, CDR2 SVGEGT. CDR3 sequence reads: CASSPTSGGVETQYF. CDR3 nucleotide sequence: TGTGCCAGCAGCCCGACTAGCGGGGGGGTCGAGACCCAGTACTTC.

This chain links TRBV7-3 with TRBJ2-5; 9 bases map to TRBD2. The trim removed 5 bases at V and 7 bases at J, leaving 5 bases unmatched. The CDR3 totals 13 residues. The germline V gene has CDR1 SGHTA and CDR2 FQGTGA. The CDR3 DNA reads as TGTGCCAGCAGCCTAGCGGGGCCGGGGACCCAGTACTTC. Amino acid sequence: CASSLAGPGTQYF.

The V and J genes are TRBV5-1 and TRBJ2-5, with 9 bases identical to TRBD1. In germline, CDR1 is SGHRS, CDR2 YFSETQ. This CDR3 region has 15 residues. The J segment lost 2 bases and the V segment lost 3 bases, leaving 5 bases of the junction unmatched. DNA of the CDR3: TGCGCCAGCAGCTCGGGACAGGGCCCACAAGAGACCCAGTACTTC. Amino acid sequence: CASSSGQGPQETQYF. Full variable domain (remainder filled in from reference TRBV5-1 and TRBJ2-5): KAGVTQTPRYLIKTRGQQVTLSCSPISGHRSVSWYQQTPGQGLQFLFEYFSETQRNKGNFPGRFSGRQFSNSRSEMNVSTLELGDSALYLCASSSGQGPQETQYFGPGTRLLVL.